This T cell receptor beta chain was sequenced during a study of T cell responses to AZD1222 COVID-19 vaccine. Broader study findings: The sample set comprised mostly white British donors with more females, and clonal diversity was possibly underestimated.

The CDR3 is made up of 16 amino acids. Trimming took 0 bases from V and 2 from J, leaving 8 bases between them. Germline-derived CDR1 and CDR2 are SGHDN and FVKESK. Here immunoSEQ multiplex PCR was the method, and the copy in TCRdb shows in-frame clones only, minus some. This sample has more than 110,000 clones, with more than 90% found just once. Details on this clone: Its specificity is unknown.

The chain carries TRBV14 and TRBJ1-6; D call uncertain. This sample comprised peripheral blood, obtained on day 0 of AZD1222 vaccination. This clonotype originated in an adult in good health. The CDR3 DNA follows: TGTGCCAGCAGCCAAGAAAGGGCACCCTATAATTCACCCCTCCACTTT. This gives the protein CASSQERAPYNSPLHF.